Detailed here is one TCR beta chain. Its antigen is not identified. A junction boundary mismatches the germline segment, possibly from a read error. Germline CDR1 SQVTM, CDR2 ANQGSEA. This CDR3 is 15 amino acids long. Excluded were patients with other autoimmune diseases, uncontrolled infections, pregnancy or lactation. Physicians reached a diagnosis by relying on clinical symptoms, serum thyroxine, TRAb, thyroid ultrasound and orbital computed tomography. The sample comes from a study of Graves' ophthalmopathy and Graves' hyperthyroidism. The wider study: Stable hyperthyroidism was defined by absence of ophthalmopathy within 18 months of follow-up. Study conclusions and caveats: Clonotypes were expanded in thyroid at above 0.001 frequency, and most also appeared in blood.

RNA served as the template for amplifying TCR beta CDR3 regions. An opening RT-PCR round employed HTBI primers and preceded a second-round multiplex PCR. TCRdb reprocessed the multiplex PCR reads via MiXCR and lists one record per CDR3 protein. The profile shows 500,000 to 600,000 distinct CDR3 sequences, about 40% of them singletons. The V call is TRBV29-1, the J call TRBJ2-2, with TRBD2 matching 8 bases. Sequencing input: peripheral blood or thyroid tissue (not recorded which). This clonotype was obtained from an adult man with Graves' hyperthyroidism. CDR3: CSARGGGVSTGELLF. CDR3 nucleotide sequence: TGCAGCGCCCGGGGGGGGGGAGTGAGCACCGGGGAGCTGCTTTTT.